The rows below give T cell receptor beta chains drawn from one sample of a study of T cell responses to AZD1222 COVID-19 vaccine. Measured with immunoSEQ multiplex PCR; TCRdb has only the in-frame clones, and not every one. Of about 39,000 clones listed, about nine tenths are singletons. The source was peripheral blood, collected 28 days after the second dose of the MenACWY control vaccine. These receptor sequences come from an adult who received the MenACWY meningococcal vaccine as a control. Each CDR3 is given with its conserved first and last residue. D genes are given only for firm matches. Clone size is not always given. Where it is, it says once, few, many or a class for expanded clones.

V gene: TRBV30
J gene: TRBJ1-3
clone size: NA
D gene: NA
CDR3 DNA: TGTGCCTGGTCTTACTCTGGAAACACCATATATTTT
CDR3 protein: CAWSYSGNTIYF

V gene: TRBV11-2
J gene: TRBJ2-3
clone size: NA
D gene: NA
CDR3 DNA: TGTGCCAGCAGCGCTTACAGGGACTTTAGCACAGATACGCAGTATTTT
CDR3 protein: CASSAYRDFSTDTQYF

V gene: TRBV19
J gene: TRBJ2-7
clone size: once
D gene: NA
CDR3 DNA: TGTGCCAGTGCCACCCAGGACAGATCCTACGAGCAGTACTTC
CDR3 protein: CASATQDRSYEQYF

V gene: TRBV10-3
J gene: TRBJ2-3
clone size: NA
D gene: NA
CDR3 DNA: TGTGCCATCAGTGATGCGGTCTTGGGAAGGGATACGCAGTATTTT
CDR3 protein: CAISDAVLGRDTQYF

V gene: TRBV9
J gene: TRBJ2-7
clone size: once
D gene: NA
CDR3 DNA: TGTGCCAGCAGCGCCGACTCCTACGAGCAGTACTTC
CDR3 protein: CASSADSYEQYF

V gene: TRBV5-6
J gene: TRBJ1-5
clone size: few
D gene: NA
CDR3 DNA: TGTGCCAGCAGCTTGGACAAATATAGCAATCAGCCCCAGCATTTT
CDR3 protein: CASSLDKYSNQPQHF

V gene: TRBV19
J gene: TRBJ1-5
clone size: few
D gene: NA
CDR3 DNA: TGTGCCAGTAGCTTCACTAATCAGCCCCAGCATTTT
CDR3 protein: CASSFTNQPQHF

V gene: TRBV20-1
J gene: TRBJ2-7
clone size: NA
D gene: NA
CDR3 DNA: TGCAGTGCTAGATGGGGGTACGAGCAGTACTTC
CDR3 protein: CSARWGYEQYF

V gene: TRBV25-1
J gene: TRBJ2-7
clone size: NA
D gene: TRBD1
CDR3 DNA: TGTGCCACCGCCCCGGGACAGGGGCTCGAGCAGTACTTC
CDR3 protein: CATAPGQGLEQYF

V gene: TRBV27
J gene: TRBJ1-5
clone size: NA
D gene: NA
CDR3 DNA: TGTGCCAGCAGCATTGGTAGCAATCAGCCCCAGCATTTT
CDR3 protein: CASSIGSNQPQHF

V gene: TRBV29-1
J gene: TRBJ2-7
clone size: few
D gene: TRBD1
CDR3 DNA: TGCAGCGTTGGCAGCCGGGACAGGAGAACCTACGAGCAGTACTTC
CDR3 protein: CSVGSRDRRTYEQYF

V gene: TRBV5-1
J gene: TRBJ2-7
clone size: NA
D gene: TRBD1
CDR3 DNA: TGCGCCAGCAGCTATAGGCAGGGGGCCGACGAGCAGTACTTC
CDR3 protein: CASSYRQGADEQYF

V gene: TRBV11-1
J gene: TRBJ2-1
clone size: NA
D gene: NA
CDR3 DNA: TGTGCCAGCAGCCTTCGTAGCTCCTACAATGAGCAGTTCTTC
CDR3 protein: CASSLRSSYNEQFF

V gene: TRBV6-6
J gene: TRBJ1-2
clone size: NA
D gene: TRBD1
CDR3 DNA: TGTGCCAGCAGTTACGGGCAGGGGGCCGACTATGGCTACACCTTC
CDR3 protein: CASSYGQGADYGYTF

V gene: TRBV28
J gene: TRBJ2-7
clone size: NA
D gene: NA
CDR3 DNA: TGTGCCAGCACGGGACTCCTTACGGGCTACGAGCAGTACTTC
CDR3 protein: CASTGLLTGYEQYF

V gene: TRBV4-1
J gene: TRBJ1-1
clone size: few
D gene: NA
CDR3 DNA: TGCGCCAGCAGCCAGGGGGGGAACACTGAAGCTTTCTTT
CDR3 protein: CASSQGGNTEAFF

V gene: TRBV25-1
J gene: TRBJ1-5
clone size: once
D gene: NA
CDR3 DNA: TGTGCCAGCAGTGAATCTCAAACCCCGGACGGGGTTCGTCAGCCCCAGCATTTT
CDR3 protein: CASSESQTPDGVRQPQHF

V gene: TRBV3-1/TRBV3-2
J gene: TRBJ2-2
clone size: NA
D gene: NA
CDR3 DNA: TGTGCCAGCAGCCTCTCTCTTCTCACCGGGGAGCTGTTTTTT
CDR3 protein: CASSLSLLTGELFF

V gene: TRBV2
J gene: TRBJ1-1
clone size: NA
D gene: TRBD1
CDR3 DNA: TGTGCCAGCAGTATACAGGGGTCTGAAGCTTTCTTT
CDR3 protein: CASSIQGSEAFF

V gene: TRBV30
J gene: TRBJ1-2
clone size: few
D gene: NA
CDR3 DNA: TGTGCCTGGAGTAAATCGACGAGGGGAGGCGGCTACACCTTC
CDR3 protein: CAWSKSTRGGGYTF

V gene: TRBV6-5
J gene: TRBJ2-7
clone size: NA
D gene: NA
CDR3 DNA: TGTGCCAGCAGTTATTCACCAAGGGTCTACGAGCAGTACTTC
CDR3 protein: CASSYSPRVYEQYF

V gene: TRBV5-1
J gene: TRBJ2-5
clone size: NA
D gene: NA
CDR3 DNA: TGCGCCAGCAGCTTGGCCGGCAGGGCACAACGGGAGACCCAGTACTTC
CDR3 protein: CASSLAGRAQRETQYF

V gene: TRBV5-1
J gene: TRBJ2-2
clone size: once
D gene: TRBD1
CDR3 DNA: TGCGCCAGCAGCTTGAACAGGGGGAACACCGGGGAGCTGTTTTTT
CDR3 protein: CASSLNRGNTGELFF

V gene: TRBV3-1/TRBV3-2
J gene: TRBJ1-1
clone size: NA
D gene: NA
CDR3 DNA: TGTGCCAGCAGCCTAACAGGGATCAAGAACACTGAAGCTTTCTTT
CDR3 protein: CASSLTGIKNTEAFF

V gene: TRBV5-1
J gene: TRBJ2-3
clone size: NA
D gene: TRBD2
CDR3 DNA: TGCGCCAGCAGCTTGAGGGGACTAGGCCCCGGAGATACGCAGTATTTT
CDR3 protein: CASSLRGLGPGDTQYF

V gene: TRBV15
J gene: TRBJ1-3
clone size: NA
D gene: NA
CDR3 DNA: TGTGCCACCAGCAGAGACAGGGCCTCTGGAAACACCATATATTTT
CDR3 protein: CATSRDRASGNTIYF

V gene: TRBV7-9
J gene: TRBJ2-2
clone size: NA
D gene: TRBD1
CDR3 DNA: TGTGCCAGCAGCGGAAGGACAGGGAACACCGGGGAGCTGTTTTTT
CDR3 protein: CASSGRTGNTGELFF

V gene: TRBV2
J gene: TRBJ2-1
clone size: NA
D gene: TRBD2
CDR3 DNA: TGTGCCAGCACCGGGAATAGCGGGAGCTATGAGCAGTTCTTC
CDR3 protein: CASTGNSGSYEQFF

V gene: TRBV4-1
J gene: TRBJ2-1
clone size: NA
D gene: NA
CDR3 DNA: TGCGCCAGCAGCCACCTCTCCCGGGAGCAGTTCTTC
CDR3 protein: CASSHLSREQFF